This entry is about one T cell receptor beta chain. Its target is not known. The sample originates from a study of T cell repertoires in cytomegalovirus infection. Study-level background: CMV epitopes in the study were HLA-C-restricted (recently identified) and HLA-B-restricted (well studied). Shared public TCR beta signatures pointed to both CMV infection and a matching HLA type. Points from the study as a whole: Pooled public TCR beta family frequency picked out CMV carriers with the relevant HLA. There were HLA-C-restricted CMV-specific TCR beta clonotypes dominating the ex vivo response.

V shed 0 bases and J shed 2 bases, with 10 bases lying between them. Per the germline V gene, CDR1 is LNHNV and CDR2 is YYDKDF (reference sequence). CDR3 length: 15 residues. TCRdb re-derived calls from the reads in MiXCR, one entry per CDR3 protein. The sample shows roughly 800,000 distinct CDR3 sequences, about 28% of them seen only once. The sample consisted of cultured CD8+ T cells from PBMCs, taken from culture after CMV antigen stimulation. The chain joins TRBV15 to TRBJ2-5; perhaps TRBD1 as D (6 bases). This TCR was sampled from a human donor in good health (CMV status not recorded). Some clones in this sample may be carry-over from other donors' samples. The chain's CDR3 is CATSRERTVQETQYF. CDR3 DNA: TGTGCCACCAGCAGAGAACGGACAGTTCAAGAGACCCAGTACTTC.